The clone carrying this T cell receptor (beta chain) has just a few counts. As yet, its antigen is unknown. The source of the sample is a study of T cell repertoires in cytomegalovirus infection. About the research overall: Matching HLA type and CMV infection were both indicated by public TCR beta signatures.

Germline V CDR1 and CDR2: SGHRS, YFSETQ. The CDR3 runs to 17 residues. With 1 base removed from V and 10 bases from J, the gap between germline ends came to 26 bases. General study results and limits: Within the response measured ex vivo, HLA-C-restricted CMV-specific TCR beta clonotypes were dominant.

From the reads, TCRdb called clonotypes with MiXCR, one entry per CDR3 protein. The data hold 50,000 or so distinct CDR3 sequences, with 20% observed a single time. Sequenced sample: PBMCs, sequenced either directly or after in vitro stimulation (not recorded which). The rearrangement links TRBV5-1 to TRBJ2-5, with D perhaps TRBD2 (6 bases). The clonotype comes from a human donor in good health (CMV status not recorded). Some clones in this sample may be carry-over from other donors' samples. The CDR3 loop is CASSLSPGVHPQEVQYF. CDR3 nucleotides: TGCGCCAGCAGCTTGTCCCCGGGGGTCCACCCTCAAGAGGTCCAGTACTTC.